This section outlines one T cell receptor beta chain sequence together with its context. This entry belongs to a study of blood T cell repertoires in COVID-19. Either two negative PCRs, clearance, or symptom resolution qualified Cohort 3 donors as recovered. Germline-derived CDR1 and CDR2 are LNHDA and SQIVND (reference sequence). This CDR3 has 13 residues. V lost 7 bases and J lost 8; bases outside the gene matches: 9. Under the authors' procedure: Reference gene primer amplification gave nucleated cell count estimates. Sequencing was performed with immunoSEQ multiplex PCR; in TCRdb, only in-frame clones are kept and a portion is missing. From that table come the V and J calls and clone size; the DNA was used to work out D and trimming. The data hold about 240,000 clones, with roughly 89% observed a single time.

The chain uses TRBV19 and TRBJ1-2; 8 nucleotides agree with TRBD1. Material for sequencing was PBMCs or T cells enriched from blood (not recorded which). The source of this sequence is a woman in her 30s who had recovered from COVID-19. Written as DNA, the CDR3 is TGTGCCAGTAATCCACAGGGGGAGGGCGGCTACACCTTC. Protein product: CASNPQGEGGYTF.